The 23 T cell receptor beta chains presented below share a single source sample, sequenced in a study of T-cell reconstitution after alpha-beta-depleted transplantation in children. A TCRbeta library incorporating unique molecular identifiers was prepared. TCRdb ran MiXCR on the PCR reads and lists one entry per CDR3 protein. Among 670,000 or so distinct CDR3 sequences listed, approximately 14% were seen once. The source was PBMCs, collected before TCRalphabeta/CD19-depleted stem cell transplant. The receptors stem from a girl aged 2 to 10 with congenital amegakaryocytic thrombocytopenia, due to receive a stem cell transplant.

This clonotype was seen ten or more times. The J gene is TRBJ2-3, the V gene TRBV20-1; TRBD2 matches 10 bases. V shed 6 bases, J shed 3 bases, and the junction held 6 bases outside the gene matches. Germline loops: CDR1 DFQATT, CDR2 SNEGSKA (reference sequence). CDR3 length: 14 amino acids. Written as DNA, the CDR3 is TGCAGTGCCTCCATACTAGCGGGGACAGATACGCAGTATTTT. This translates into CSASILAGTDTQYF.

This clonotype was detected a few times. This chain uses TRBV20-1 with TRBJ2-7; D gene ambiguous. V lost 6 bases to trimming and J lost 3 bases, with 15 bases between them. This CDR3 contains 13 residues. Germline V gene lookup returns CDR1 DFQATT and CDR2 SNEGSKA (reference sequence). The chain's CDR3 is CSALTRADYEQYF. The CDR3 nucleotides are TGCAGTGCCCTCACCCGTGCCGACTACGAGCAGTACTTC.

The rearrangement uses TRBV5-1 and TRBJ1-1, with 7 bases fitting TRBD1. Unmatched junction bases numbered 9, after V lost 4 bases and J lost 0 bases. The CDR3 extends over 16 amino acids. Germline values: CDR1 SGHRS, CDR2 YFSETQ. Here the CDR3 reads CASSNRAQGVNTEAFF. The CDR3 DNA sequence: TGCGCCAGCAGCAACCGCGCTCAGGGGGTGAACACTGAAGCTTTCTTT.

This clonotype was found many times. This chain uses TRBV20-1 with TRBJ2-7; D remains unclear. Germline V gene sequence: CDR1 DFQATT, CDR2 SNEGSKA (reference sequence). This CDR3 contains 14 residues. V was pared by 7 bases and J by 2 bases, with 18 bases between. CDR3 loop: CSVMERKGTYEQYF. Here the CDR3 DNA reads TGCAGTGTCATGGAGAGGAAGGGAACCTACGAGCAGTACTTC.

This clonotype was picked up many times. In DNA, the CDR3 is TGTGCCAGCAGTGGACTGGGATTGAGCTCCTACAATGAGCAGTTCTTC. It codes for CASSGLGLSSYNEQFF. V and J are TRBV12-3 or TRBV12-4 and TRBJ2-1; a weak D match, TRBD2 (5 bases). V was shortened by 5 bases and J by 0 bases, with 14 bases between the two germline ends. The CDR3 has 16 amino acids.

The chain joins TRBV5-1 to TRBJ2-5, with D perhaps given as TRBD1 or TRBD2 (7 bases each). The CDR3 is made up of 14 amino acids. CDR1 and CDR2 (germline): SGHRS, YFSETQ. V lost 4 bases to trimming and J lost 4 bases, with 14 bases between them. For the CDR3, the DNA is TGCGCCAGCAGCGGGGGGGACAGCTTAGAGACCCAGTACTTC. Protein: CASSGGDSLETQYF.

This clonotype was counted ten times or more. V gene TRBV5-6 combines with J gene TRBJ1-5, with D tentatively TRBD1 (6 bases). Deletions cut 0 bases from V and 10 bases from J, with 14 bases between. CDR1 and CDR2 from the germline V gene are SGHDT and YYEEEE. CDR3 length: 14 amino acids. This CDR3 reads CASSLEGRGGPQHF. DNA for the CDR3: TGTGCCAGCAGCTTGGAAGGCAGGGGAGGACCCCAGCATTTT.

This clonotype was observed at least ten times. V usage is TRBV20-1 and J usage is TRBJ2-5, with D possibly being TRBD1 (5 bases). The V and J ends lost 6 bases and 2 bases respectively, with 19 bases between them. Germline values: CDR1 DFQATT, CDR2 SNEGSKA (reference sequence). The CDR3 has 15 amino acids. CDR3 in DNA: TGCAGTGCGTTTGACAGTTCTTTCCTTCAAGAGACCCAGTACTTC. This sequence encodes CSAFDSSFLQETQYF.

This clonotype was observed at least ten times. This chain uses TRBV9 with TRBJ2-1; TRBD2 agrees at 10 bases. J gave up 2 bases and V 0 bases, and 8 bases lay outside the gene matches. CDR1 SGDLS and CDR2 YYNGEE come from the germline V gene. The CDR3 has 18 amino acids. Written as DNA, the CDR3 is TGTGCCAGCAGCGTAGCTGATTCGGGACTAGCGCCCTACAATGAGCAGTTCTTC. Translating gives CASSVADSGLAPYNEQFF.

This clonotype was observed many times. V and J are TRBV7-3 and TRBJ1-6; unclear D gene. Per germline, CDR1 SGHTA and CDR2 FQGTGA. CDR3 length equals 15 residues. V shed 1 base and J shed 7 bases, with 11 bases lying between them. CDR3 in DNA: TGTGCCAGCAGCTTAAGTAGCGGAGGGAATTCACCCCTCCACTTT. Translating gives CASSLSSGGNSPLHF. The full variable domain, with the rest looked up from reference TRBV7-3 and TRBJ1-6, is GAGVSQTPSNKVTEKGKYVELRCDPISGHTALYWYRQSLGQGPEFLIYFQGTGAADDSGLPNDRFFAVRPEGSVSTLKIQRTERGDSAVYLCASSLSSGGNSPLHFGNGTRLTVT.

Worth noting for this clonotype: This may be a read error, as it is one base from a much larger clone. DNA of the CDR3: TGCGCCAGCAGCTTGGACGTACAGACTTCTTCAACGGATGGCTACACCTTC. It yields the protein CASSLDVQTSSTDGYTF. The chain recombines TRBV5-1 with TRBJ1-2; unclear D gene. The CDR3 is 17 amino acids. The V gene lost 0 bases and the J gene lost 6 bases, with 21 bases spanning the gap. Germline V gene data show CDR1 as SGHRS and CDR2 as YFSETQ.

This clonotype has at least ten counts. This chain uses TRBV10-2 with TRBJ1-4, with TRBD1 matching over 8 bases. Germline V gene data show CDR1 as WSHSY and CDR2 as SAAADI. Trimming removed 6 bases from V and 0 bases from J; junction bases left unmatched: 6. The CDR3 extends over 16 amino acids. The CDR3 DNA reads as TGCGCCAGCAGAGAAACAGGGGGGTCAACTAATGAAAAACTGTTTTTT. It is translated as CASRETGGSTNEKLFF.

The chain uses TRBV12-3 or TRBV12-4 and TRBJ1-1, with D possibly being TRBD1 (6 bases). V shed 1 base and J shed 11 bases, with 11 bases lying between them. The CDR3 loop spans 12 amino acids. CDR3 loop: CASSLVGGAAFF. In nucleotides, the CDR3 is TGTGCCAGCAGTTTAGTGGGGGGCGCGGCTTTCTTT.

This clonotype was observed at least ten times. The rearrangement links TRBV20-1 to TRBJ2-3, with D hard to call. V lost 1 base, J lost 6 bases, and 17 bases lay in between. Germline V gene sequence: CDR1 DFQATT, CDR2 SNEGSKA (reference sequence). The CDR3 contains 15 residues. CDR3 amino acids: CSARGKVAISDTQYF. In DNA, the CDR3 is TGCAGTGCTAGAGGGAAGGTGGCCATAAGCGATACGCAGTATTTT.

Of note for this clonotype: This may come from a read error, since a much larger clone is one base off. The CDR3 nucleotides are TGTGCCATACAGCCCCAGCATTTT. Protein sequence: CAIQPQHF. The chain links TRBV6-7 to TRBJ1-5, with no clear D. TRBV6-7 is sorted into the ORF group, with uncertain function. Between the trimmed V and J ends, which lost 10 bases and 7 bases, there was a span of 2 bases. This CDR3 region has 8 residues.

This clonotype appeared many times. The V call is TRBV29-1, the J call TRBJ2-4; maybe TRBD2 (6 bases). The germline V and J ends were trimmed by 4 bases and 8 bases, with 15 bases remaining between them. Germline V CDR1 and CDR2: SQVTM, ANQGSEA. The CDR3 spans 13 residues. The CDR3 here is CSVAFTGGDIQYF. The DNA for the CDR3 is TGCAGCGTTGCCTTTACAGGAGGGGACATTCAGTACTTC.

This clonotype was found a few times. The chain recombines TRBV12-5 with TRBJ2-7, with 9 bases matching TRBD1. The CDR3 contains 15 residues. CDR1 and CDR2 (germline): LGHNT, FRNRAP. The trim removed 1 base at V and 2 bases at J, leaving 3 bases unmatched. The CDR3 sequence: CASGLATGGPYEQYF. CDR3 nucleotide sequence: TGTGCTAGTGGTTTGGCCACAGGGGGCCCCTACGAGCAGTACTTC.

Many counts were recorded for this clonotype. The rearrangement joins TRBV10-3 to TRBJ2-1, with 9 bases aligning to TRBD2. CDR1 is ENHRY, CDR2 SYGVKD, per germline. The CDR3 spans 19 residues. V lost 0 bases to trimming and J lost 4 bases; unmatched junction nucleotides: 13. CDR3 amino acids: CAISESRYSGLAGYNEQFF. CDR3 in DNA: TGTGCCATCAGTGAGTCCCGGTATAGTGGGCTAGCGGGATACAATGAGCAGTTCTTC.

Many counts were recorded for this clonotype. The chain links TRBV20-1 to TRBJ2-1, with TRBD2 matching over 8 bases. The V and J ends lost 0 bases and 0 bases, in that order; junction bases with no gene match: 4. Germline assignment: CDR1 DFQATT and CDR2 SNEGSKA (reference sequence). CDR3 size: 16 residues. The CDR3 bases are TGCAGTGCTAGAGATCAAAGCGGGAGCTCCTACAATGAGCAGTTCTTC. Protein product: CSARDQSGSSYNEQFF.

This clonotype came up a few times. The rearrangement uses TRBV6-2 or TRBV6-3 and TRBJ2-1; D perhaps matches TRBD2 (5 bases). V was clipped by 0 bases and J by 12 bases, with 9 bases between them. This CDR3 contains 12 residues. Germline CDR1 is MNHEY and CDR2 is SVGEGT. DNA for the CDR3: TGTGCCAGCAGTTACTCATCTAGCTTGCAGTTCTTC. This translates into CASSYSSSLQFF.

For the CDR3, the DNA is TGTGCCAGCAGAGACAGCCTAGGAGCCGAAGCTTTCTTT. Amino acid sequence: CASRDSLGAEAFF. The V call is TRBV12-3 or TRBV12-4, the J call TRBJ1-1; TRBD1 might be the D (5 bases). The CDR3 consists of 13 residues. V dropped 6 bases and J dropped 8 bases, with 16 bases sitting between them.

In this sample, this clonotype turned up a few times. This chain joins TRBV7-6 and TRBJ2-3, with 7 bases lining up with TRBD2. The V gene's germline CDR1 is SGHVS and CDR2 FNYEAQ. Trimming cost V 1 base and J 0 bases; bases outside gene matches: 7. The CDR3 loop spans 17 amino acids. The DNA for the CDR3 is TGTGCCAGCAGCTTAGAGTCCGGTAGCGGGAGCACAGATACGCAGTATTTT. Protein sequence: CASSLESGSGSTDTQYF.

This clonotype appeared many times. The chain joins TRBV5-1 to TRBJ1-2; possibly TRBD1 for D (6 bases). Deletions cut 2 bases from V and 4 bases from J, with 15 bases between. The length of the CDR3 is 15 residues. CDR1 SGHRS and CDR2 YFSETQ come from the germline V gene. CDR3 DNA sequence: TGCGCCAGCAGCTTTGGGGGACACTACCCCTATGGCTACACCTTC. Its translation is CASSFGGHYPYGYTF.